This is a list of T cell receptor beta chains from one sample in a study of graft-versus-host responses after intestinal transplantation. Repertoires were generated with immunoSEQ multiplex PCR, while TCRdb's copy carries only in-frame clones and drops some. The sample yields some 41,000 clones, roughly 86% seen once. The input for sequencing was PBMCs, taken 260 to 270 days after transplant. The receptor source for this set is a human patient who received an intestinal transplant, so some T cells may come from the graft donor. Both conserved end residues are part of each CDR3. Fields, in order: D gene, V gene, J gene, clone size, CDR3 protein, CDR3 DNA. The D gene is left open where the match is weak. Clone size is not always given. Where it is, it says once, few, many or a class for expanded clones.

d_gene: TRBD1; v_gene: TRBV7-9; j_gene: TRBJ2-5; abundance: -; CDR3aa: CASSLGTGGQETQYF; CDR3nt: TGTGCCAGCAGCCTGGGGACAGGGGGTCAAGAGACCCAGTACTTC
d_gene: TRBD1; v_gene: TRBV19; j_gene: TRBJ1-4; abundance: -; CDR3aa: CASSSWGQSFNEKLFF; CDR3nt: TGTGCCAGTAGTTCCTGGGGACAGTCCTTTAATGAAAAACTGTTTTTT
d_gene: -; v_gene: TRBV6-1; j_gene: TRBJ1-6; abundance: -; CDR3aa: CASSGRDTISPLHF; CDR3nt: TGTGCCAGCAGTGGCCGGGACACAATATCACCCCTCCACTTT
d_gene: -; v_gene: TRBV5-1; j_gene: TRBJ2-3; abundance: -; CDR3aa: CASSPRNTDTQYF; CDR3nt: TGCGCCAGCAGCCCTCGAAACACAGATACGCAGTATTTT
d_gene: TRBD1; v_gene: TRBV30; j_gene: TRBJ2-3; abundance: -; CDR3aa: CAWGTGTGDDTQYF; CDR3nt: TGTGCCTGGGGGACCGGGACAGGGGACGATACGCAGTATTTT
d_gene: -; v_gene: TRBV2; j_gene: TRBJ2-3; abundance: once; CDR3aa: CASGLTDTQYF; CDR3nt: TGTGCCAGCGGCCTCACAGATACGCAGTATTTT
d_gene: -; v_gene: TRBV27; j_gene: TRBJ1-1; abundance: -; CDR3aa: CASVSVGMNTEAFF; CDR3nt: TGTGCCAGCGTATCTGTGGGCATGAACACTGAAGCTTTCTTT
d_gene: -; v_gene: TRBV4-1; j_gene: TRBJ2-7; abundance: -; CDR3aa: CASSQDLDEQYF; CDR3nt: TGCGCCAGCAGCCAAGATCTGGACGAGCAGTACTTC
d_gene: TRBD1; v_gene: TRBV6-6; j_gene: TRBJ2-7; abundance: -; CDR3aa: CASDDRGGIEQYF; CDR3nt: TGTGCCAGCGACGACAGGGGCGGGATCGAGCAGTACTTC
d_gene: -; v_gene: TRBV6-4; j_gene: TRBJ2-6; abundance: -; CDR3aa: CASSDSGANVLTF; CDR3nt: TGTGCCAGCAGTGACTCTGGGGCCAACGTCCTGACTTTC